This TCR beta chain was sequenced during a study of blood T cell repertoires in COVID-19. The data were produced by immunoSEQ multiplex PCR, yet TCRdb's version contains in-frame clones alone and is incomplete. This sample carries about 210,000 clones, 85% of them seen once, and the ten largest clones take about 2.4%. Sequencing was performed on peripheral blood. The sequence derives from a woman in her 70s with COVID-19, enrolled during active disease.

In nucleotides, the CDR3 is TGTGCCAGTAGTATTGGAGCCAGAACGAACACCGGGGAGCTGTTTTTT. It codes for CASSIGARTNTGELFF. This chain uses TRBV19 with TRBJ2-2, with no clear D. The CDR3 has 16 residues. V was clipped by 3 bases and J by 0 bases, with 11 bases between them. Germline CDR1 LNHDA, CDR2 SQIVND (reference sequence).